Reported below is one T cell receptor beta chain. The source of the sample is a study of cytomegalovirus exposure and HLA in healthy donors. Study-wide context: The same platform used for the 666 first-cohort repertoires was also used for the 90 to 150 validation repertoires, as a later analysis reported.

Method: immunoSEQ multiplex PCR; TCRdb's copy keeps in-frame clones and lacks some. The sample includes under 200,000 clones, 91% seen only once; the top ten take 3% to 3.5%. The sequenced sample was PBMCs. This receptor was obtained from a woman between 18 and 29 years old in good health and CMV-seropositive.

The CDR3 DNA is TGTGCCAGCCGTCGGGGGCGGGAGGCCTACAATGAGCAGTTCTTC. Translating it yields CASRRGREAYNEQFF. V usage is TRBV7-2 and J usage is TRBJ2-1, with TRBD2 matching over 8 bases. The CDR3 contains 15 residues. Trimming cost V 8 bases and J 2 bases; bases outside gene matches: 8. Germline V gives CDR1 SGHTA, CDR2 FQGNSA.